This T cell receptor beta chain emerged from a study of blood T cell repertoires in COVID-19. Study-wide context: The United States, Italy and Spain provided the acute and convalescent COVID-19 samples. The cDNA or gDNA used as material had been derived from T cells, B-cell-depleted T cells, or PBMCs.

The CDR3 has 15 residues. Germline-derived CDR1 and CDR2 are SQVTM and ANQGSEA. The V end was cut by 6 bases, the J end by 1 base, with 17 bases between. How the authors handled the data: Amplification of reference gene primers was used by the study to estimate nucleated cell counts. Method: immunoSEQ multiplex PCR; TCRdb's copy keeps in-frame clones and lacks some. V and J calls and clone size are as listed in that table; D and trimming were resolved from the DNA. The sample records about 120,000 clones, around 78% being singletons. This chain connects TRBV29-1 to TRBJ2-3, with D tentatively TRBD2 (5 bases). Input material: peripheral blood. This clonotype was obtained from a man in his 70s with acute or convalescent COVID-19. In DNA form, the CDR3 reads TGCAGCGTGGGCCCCACCACCGGGGGCACAGATACGCAGTATTTT. It encodes CSVGPTTGGTDTQYF.